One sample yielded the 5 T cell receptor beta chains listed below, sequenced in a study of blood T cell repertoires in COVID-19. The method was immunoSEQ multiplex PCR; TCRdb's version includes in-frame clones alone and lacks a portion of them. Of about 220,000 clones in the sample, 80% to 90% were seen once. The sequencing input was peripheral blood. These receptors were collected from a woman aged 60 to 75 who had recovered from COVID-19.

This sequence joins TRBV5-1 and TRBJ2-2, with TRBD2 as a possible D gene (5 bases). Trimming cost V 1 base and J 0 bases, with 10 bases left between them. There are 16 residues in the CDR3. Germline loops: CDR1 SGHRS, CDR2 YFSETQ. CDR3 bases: TGCGCCAGCAGCTTGTTAGCCGGGACGAACACCGGGGAGCTGTTTTTT. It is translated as CASSLLAGTNTGELFF. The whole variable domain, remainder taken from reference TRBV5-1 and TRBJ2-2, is KAGVTQTPRYLIKTRGQQVTLSCSPISGHRSVSWYQQTPGQGLQFLFEYFSETQRNKGNFPGRFSGRQFSNSRSEMNVSTLELGDSALYLCASSLLAGTNTGELFFGEGSRLTVL.

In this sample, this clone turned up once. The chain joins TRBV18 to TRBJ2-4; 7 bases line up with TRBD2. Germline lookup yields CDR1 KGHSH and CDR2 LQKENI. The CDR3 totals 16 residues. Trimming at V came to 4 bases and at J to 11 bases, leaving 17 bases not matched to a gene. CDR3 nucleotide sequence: TGTGCCAGCTCACGCCAGGATGGGGAGGGTTTGGACGTTCAGTACTTC. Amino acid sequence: CASSRQDGEGLDVQYF.

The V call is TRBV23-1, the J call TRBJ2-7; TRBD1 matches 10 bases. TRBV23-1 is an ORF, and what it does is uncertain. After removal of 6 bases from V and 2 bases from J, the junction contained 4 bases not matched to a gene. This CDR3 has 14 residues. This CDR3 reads CASSVGQGAYEQYF. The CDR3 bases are TGCGCCAGCAGCGTTGGACAGGGGGCCTACGAGCAGTACTTC.

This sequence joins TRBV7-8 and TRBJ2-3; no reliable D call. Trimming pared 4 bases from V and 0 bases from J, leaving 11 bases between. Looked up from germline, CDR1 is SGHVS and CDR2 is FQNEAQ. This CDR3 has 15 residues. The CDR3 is CASSYTASSTDTQYF. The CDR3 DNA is TGTGCCAGCAGCTACACAGCTTCTAGCACAGATACGCAGTATTTT.

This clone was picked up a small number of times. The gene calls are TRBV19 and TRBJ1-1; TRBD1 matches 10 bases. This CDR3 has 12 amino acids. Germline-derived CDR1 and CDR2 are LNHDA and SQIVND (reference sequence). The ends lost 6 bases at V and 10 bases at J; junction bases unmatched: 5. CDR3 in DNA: TGTGCCAGTAGCCATAGACAGGGGGCAGCTTTCTTT. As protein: CASSHRQGAAFF.